The TCR beta chain under discussion was sequenced for a study of blood T cell repertoires in COVID-19. Data came from immunoSEQ multiplex PCR; TCRdb stores just in-frame clones and leaves some out. Altogether about 110,000 clones are present, roughly 75% being singletons, with the ten largest covering about 4.1%. V dropped 0 bases and J dropped 8 bases, with 16 bases sitting between them. Germline V gene data show CDR1 as SEHNR and CDR2 as FQNEAQ (reference sequence). The CDR3 sequence is 16 residues long. The chain carries TRBV7-9 and TRBJ1-4; maybe TRBD1 (6 bases). What was sequenced was peripheral blood. This clonotype was sampled from a human donor in a cohort sampled during active or convalescent COVID-19. The CDR3 is CASSLALLQGGEKLFF. The CDR3 coding sequence is TGTGCCAGCAGCTTAGCGCTTCTACAGGGTGGCGAAAAACTGTTTTTT.